This T cell receptor (beta chain) was captured by sequencing in a study of blood T cell repertoires in COVID-19. Background on the study: In each case, the material was cDNA or gDNA derived from T cells, B-cell-depleted T cells, or PBMCs.

Measured with immunoSEQ multiplex PCR; TCRdb has only the in-frame clones, and not every one. This table has over 200,000 clones, approximately 88% appearing once. Sequencing used peripheral blood. This clonotype originated in a human donor in a cohort sampled during active COVID-19.

The CDR3 reads CASSSPGLRGGYTF. The CDR3 nucleotides are TGTGCCAGCAGTTCGCCGGGGCTGAGGGGGGGCTACACCTTC. The gene calls are TRBV28 and TRBJ1-2; possible D gene TRBD1, 6 bases. Trimming removed 4 bases at V and 8 bases at J, with 17 bases between. Per germline, CDR1 MDHEN and CDR2 SYDVKM. CDR3 length equals 14 residues.